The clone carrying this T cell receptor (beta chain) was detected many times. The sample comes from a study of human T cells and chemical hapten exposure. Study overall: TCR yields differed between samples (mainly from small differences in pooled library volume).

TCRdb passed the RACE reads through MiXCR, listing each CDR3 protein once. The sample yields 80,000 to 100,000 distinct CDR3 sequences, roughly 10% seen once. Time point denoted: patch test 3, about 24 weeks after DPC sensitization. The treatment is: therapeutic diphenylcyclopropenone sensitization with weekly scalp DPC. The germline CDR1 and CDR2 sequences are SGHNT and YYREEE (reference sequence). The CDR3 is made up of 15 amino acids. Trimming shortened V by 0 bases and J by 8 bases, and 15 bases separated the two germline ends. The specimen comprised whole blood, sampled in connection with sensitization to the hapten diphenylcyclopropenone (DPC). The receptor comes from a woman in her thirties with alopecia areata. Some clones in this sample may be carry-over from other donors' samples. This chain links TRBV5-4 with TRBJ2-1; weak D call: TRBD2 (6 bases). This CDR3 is CASSLAGGIRYEQFF. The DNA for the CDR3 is TGTGCCAGCAGCTTGGCGGGCGGGATTAGATATGAGCAGTTCTTC.